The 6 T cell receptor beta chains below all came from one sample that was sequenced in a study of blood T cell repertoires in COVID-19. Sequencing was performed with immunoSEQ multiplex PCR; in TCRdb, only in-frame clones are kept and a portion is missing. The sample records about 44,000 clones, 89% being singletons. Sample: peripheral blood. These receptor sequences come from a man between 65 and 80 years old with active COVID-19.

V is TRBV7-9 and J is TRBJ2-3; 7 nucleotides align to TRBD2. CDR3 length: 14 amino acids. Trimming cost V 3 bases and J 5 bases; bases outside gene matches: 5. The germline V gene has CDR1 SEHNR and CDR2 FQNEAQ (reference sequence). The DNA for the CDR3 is TGTGCCAGCAGCTTGTTCAGGGAGGGAGATACGCAGTATTTT. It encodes CASSLFREGDTQYF.

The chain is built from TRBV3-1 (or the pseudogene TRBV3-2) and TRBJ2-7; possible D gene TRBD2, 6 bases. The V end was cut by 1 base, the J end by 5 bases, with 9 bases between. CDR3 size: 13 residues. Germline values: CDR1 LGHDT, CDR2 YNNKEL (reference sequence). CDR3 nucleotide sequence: TGTGCCAGCAGCCAAGTAGCGGAAGACGAGCAGTACTTC. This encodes CASSQVAEDEQYF.

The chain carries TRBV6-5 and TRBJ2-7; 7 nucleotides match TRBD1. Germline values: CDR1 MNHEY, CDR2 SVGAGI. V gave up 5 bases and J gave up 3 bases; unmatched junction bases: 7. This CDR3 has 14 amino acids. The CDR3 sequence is CASSTRTGDYEQYF. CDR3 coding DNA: TGTGCCAGCAGTACCCGGACAGGAGACTACGAGCAGTACTTC.

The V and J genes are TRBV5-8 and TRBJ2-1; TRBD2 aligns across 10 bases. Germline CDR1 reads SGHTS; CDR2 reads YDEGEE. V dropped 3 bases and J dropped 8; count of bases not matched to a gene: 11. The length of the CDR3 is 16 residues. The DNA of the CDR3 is TGTGCCAGCAGCTCGGGAGCGGGGGGGTTTCGCCATGAGCAGTTCTTC. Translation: CASSSGAGGFRHEQFF.

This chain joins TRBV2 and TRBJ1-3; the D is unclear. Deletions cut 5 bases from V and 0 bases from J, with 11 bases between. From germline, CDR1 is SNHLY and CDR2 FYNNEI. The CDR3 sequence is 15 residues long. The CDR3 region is CASSFHRGSGNTIYF. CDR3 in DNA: TGTGCCAGCAGTTTCCATCGGGGCTCTGGAAACACCATATATTTT.

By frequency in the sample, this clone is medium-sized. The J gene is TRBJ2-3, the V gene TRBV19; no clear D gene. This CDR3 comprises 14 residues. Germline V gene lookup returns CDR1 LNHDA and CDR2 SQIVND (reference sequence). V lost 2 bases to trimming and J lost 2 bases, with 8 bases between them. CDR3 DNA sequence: TGTGCCAGTAGTATAAAACACAACACAGATACGCAGTATTTT. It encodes CASSIKHNTDTQYF.